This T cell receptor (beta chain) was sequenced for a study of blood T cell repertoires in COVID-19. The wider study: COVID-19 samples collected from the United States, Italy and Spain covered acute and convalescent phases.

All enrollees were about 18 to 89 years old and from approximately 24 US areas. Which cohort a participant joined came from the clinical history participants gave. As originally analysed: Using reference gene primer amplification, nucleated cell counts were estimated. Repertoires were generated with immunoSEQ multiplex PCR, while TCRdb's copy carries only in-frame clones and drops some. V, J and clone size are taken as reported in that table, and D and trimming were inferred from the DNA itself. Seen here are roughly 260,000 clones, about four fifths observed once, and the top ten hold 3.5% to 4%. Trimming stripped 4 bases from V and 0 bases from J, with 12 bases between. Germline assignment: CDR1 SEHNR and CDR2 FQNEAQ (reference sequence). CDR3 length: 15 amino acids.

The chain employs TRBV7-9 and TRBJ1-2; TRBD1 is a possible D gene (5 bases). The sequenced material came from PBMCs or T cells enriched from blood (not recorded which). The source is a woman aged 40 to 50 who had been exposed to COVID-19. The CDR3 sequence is CASSSGQGPNYGYTF. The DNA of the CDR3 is TGTGCCAGCAGCTCTGGGCAGGGCCCTAACTATGGCTACACCTTC.